Following are 30 T cell receptor beta chains from one sample sequenced in a study of OX40 agonist ivuxolimab in advanced cancers. Sequencing was performed with immunoSEQ multiplex PCR; in TCRdb, only in-frame clones are kept and a portion is missing. There are around 67,000 clones in the sample; nearly 90% occur only once, and approximately 1.2% lies in the top ten. Material: CD4+ or CD8+ T cells sorted from blood, obtained in a trial of the OX40 agonist ivuxolimab. The receptors shown here come from an adult with an advanced solid tumor such as melanoma, head and neck, liver or kidney cancer.

CDR3 region: CASRAWAIATNEKLFF. For the CDR3, the DNA is TGTGCCAGCAGGGCCTGGGCGATTGCAACTAATGAAAAACTGTTTTTT. J is TRBJ1-4 and V is TRBV2, with D hard to call. This CDR3 contains 16 residues. The germline CDR1 and CDR2 sequences are SNHLY and FYNNEI. V lost 6 bases to trimming and J lost 0 bases, with 14 bases between them.

This chain links TRBV10-3 with TRBJ1-1, with D possibly being TRBD1 (5 bases). V lost 5 bases and J lost 1, with 11 bases in between. The CDR3 has 14 residues. Germline assignment: CDR1 ENHRY and CDR2 SYGVKD. CDR3 in amino acids: CAISPLGGNTEAFF. CDR3 DNA: TGTGCCATCAGTCCCCTGGGGGGGAACACTGAAGCTTTCTTT.

This clone appeared a single time. The V and J genes are TRBV18 and TRBJ2-1, with TRBD1 matching over 9 bases. After removal of 4 bases from V and 4 bases from J, the junction contained 2 bases not matched to a gene. The CDR3 is 14 residues long. Germline V lookup: CDR1 KGHSH, CDR2 LQKENI. The CDR3 protein is CASSLGTGYNEQFF. In DNA form, the CDR3 reads TGTGCCAGCTCACTTGGGACAGGGTACAATGAGCAGTTCTTC.

The V call is TRBV7-2, the J call TRBJ2-1; 13 nucleotides agree with TRBD2. With 5 bases clipped from V and 4 bases from J, the junction kept 5 bases outside the gene matches. This CDR3 spans 16 amino acids. Germline values: CDR1 SGHTA, CDR2 FQGNSA. CDR3 DNA: TGTGCCAGCAGCCGGACTAGCGGGAGTATATACAATGAGCAGTTCTTC. It encodes CASSRTSGSIYNEQFF.

CDR3 residues: CASSFARAGNTIYF. The DNA of the CDR3 is TGTGCCAGCAGCTTCGCTCGAGCTGGAAACACCATATATTTT. The chain uses TRBV7-9 and TRBJ1-3; D remains ambiguous. Trimming removed 3 bases from V and 2 bases from J, with 8 bases in between. Germline values: CDR1 SEHNR, CDR2 FQNEAQ (reference sequence). The CDR3 has 14 amino acids.

V gene TRBV18 combines with J gene TRBJ2-5; 11 bases are shared with TRBD1. This CDR3 contains 16 residues. After removal of 3 bases from V and 2 bases from J, the junction contained 5 bases not matched to a gene. Germline lookup yields CDR1 KGHSH and CDR2 LQKENI. The CDR3: CASSPRGTGGQETQYF. The CDR3, as DNA: TGTGCCAGCTCACCCCGTGGGACAGGGGGGCAAGAGACCCAGTACTTC.

The sample holds one count of this clone. This chain connects TRBV28 to TRBJ2-7; TRBD2 matches at 10 bases. CDR3 length: 14 residues. Trimming removed 7 bases from V and 6 bases from J; junction bases left unmatched: 9. The germline V gene has CDR1 MDHEN and CDR2 SYDVKM. CDR3 sequence: CASTPPGLAFEQYF. CDR3 DNA: TGTGCCAGCACTCCACCGGGACTAGCGTTCGAGCAGTACTTC. The full variable domain, completed using reference TRBV28 and TRBJ2-7, is DVKVTQSSRYLVKRTGEKVFLECVQDMDHENMFWYRQDPGLGLRLIYFSYDVKMKEKGDIPEGYSVSREKKERFSLILESASTNQTSMYLCASTPPGLAFEQYFGPGTRLTVT.

The CDR3 coding sequence is TGTGCCTGGAGCGCCTGGGAAAAACTGTTTTTT. Translation: CAWSAWEKLFF. The chain recombines TRBV30 with TRBJ1-4; D call uncertain. Germline CDR1 reads GTSNPN; CDR2 reads SVGIG (reference sequence). The V gene lost 3 bases and the J gene lost 8 bases, with 7 bases spanning the gap. CDR3 length equals 11 residues.

The V and J genes are TRBV29-1 and TRBJ1-1, with 7 bases lining up with TRBD1. Losses at the gene ends were 7 bases for V and 5 bases for J; bases not matched to a gene: 10. The CDR3 extends over 13 amino acids. Germline CDR1 is SQVTM and CDR2 is ANQGSEA. This CDR3 is CSGRRQGGTEAFF. Written as DNA, the CDR3 is TGCAGCGGCAGAAGGCAGGGGGGAACTGAAGCTTTCTTT.

The V call is TRBV30, the J call TRBJ2-5; TRBD1 aligns across 8 bases. The CDR3 is made up of 17 amino acids. The germline CDR1 and CDR2 sequences are GTSNPN and SVGIG (reference sequence). V gave up 4 bases and J gave up 5 bases; unmatched junction bases: 18. CDR3 residues: CAWITAHPGGQGETQYF. CDR3 DNA: TGTGCCTGGATCACCGCTCACCCGGGCGGACAGGGTGAGACCCAGTACTTC.

This chain links TRBV7-2 with TRBJ1-2; 7 bases align to TRBD1. The CDR3 contains 15 residues. The V and J ends lost 1 base and 4 bases, in that order; junction bases with no gene match: 6. Germline V gives CDR1 SGHTA, CDR2 FQGNSA. CDR3 coding DNA: TGTGCCAGCAGCTTAGGAGGGGGCAGGGTCTATGGCTACACCTTC. Amino acid sequence: CASSLGGGRVYGYTF.

V usage is TRBV2 and J usage is TRBJ1-6; D is perhaps TRBD1 (6 bases). V lost 5 bases, J lost 9 bases, and 11 bases lay in between. The CDR3 has 13 amino acids. CDR1 and CDR2 (germline): SNHLY, FYNNEI. The CDR3 DNA sequence: TGTGCCAGCAGTCAGGACAGTCGTTCACCCCTCCACTTT. Its protein product is CASSQDSRSPLHF. Full variable domain (missing parts from reference TRBV2 and TRBJ1-6): EPEVTQTPSHQVTQMGQEVILRCVPISNHLYFYWYRQILGQKVEFLVSFYNNEISEKSEIFDDQFSVERPDGSNFTLKIRSTKLEDSAMYFCASSQDSRSPLHFGNGTRLTVT.

This chain connects TRBV7-8 to TRBJ2-1, with 9 bases aligning to TRBD1. The CDR3 has 16 residues. With V trimmed by 1 base and J by 10 bases, 11 bases remained unmatched. Germline-derived CDR1 and CDR2 are SGHVS and FQNEAQ. In nucleotides, the CDR3 is TGTGCCAGCAGCTTAGGAGGGACAGGGAGCGAAGGAGAGCAGTTCTTC. Its translation is CASSLGGTGSEGEQFF.

V gene TRBV5-1 combines with J gene TRBJ2-3, with D uncertain. This CDR3 is built from 15 residues. CDR1 and CDR2 (germline): SGHRS, YFSETQ. V shed 2 bases and J shed 6 bases, with 16 bases lying between them. For the CDR3, the DNA is TGCGCCAGCAGCTTAGTTGGGCTTAACCCGGATACGCAGTATTTT. This translates into CASSLVGLNPDTQYF.

The gene calls are TRBV5-6 and TRBJ2-2; D gene ambiguous. Looked up from germline, CDR1 is SGHDT and CDR2 is YYEEEE. V lost 3 bases and J 5 bases, leaving 14 bases between the germline ends. The CDR3 is made up of 15 amino acids. This CDR3 is CASSSLGTLTGELFF. The CDR3 nucleotides read TGTGCCAGCAGCTCCCTGGGAACTTTGACCGGGGAGCTGTTTTTT.

The count of this clone is one. The chain uses TRBV11-2 and TRBJ1-5, with 7 nucleotides matching TRBD1. Germline V CDR1 and CDR2: SGHAT, FQNNGV. Trimming removed 4 bases from V and 0 bases from J; junction bases left unmatched: 12. The CDR3 spans 18 residues. The CDR3 DNA is TGTGCCAGCAGCTGGCGAGCACCGGGACAGAATAGCAATCAGCCCCAGCATTTT. As protein: CASSWRAPGQNSNQPQHF.

This sequence joins TRBV7-8 and TRBJ2-5; possibly TRBD2 for D (6 bases). V shed 3 bases and J shed 0 bases, with 8 bases lying between them. In germline, CDR1 is SGHVS, CDR2 FQNEAQ. This CDR3 region has 14 residues. The CDR3 is CASSFRDYQETQYF. The CDR3 DNA reads TGTGCCAGCAGCTTCCGGGACTACCAAGAGACCCAGTACTTC.

This sequence joins TRBV7-2 and TRBJ1-2; TRBD1 matches at 12 bases. The CDR3 is made up of 14 amino acids. Germline values: CDR1 SGHTA, CDR2 FQGNSA. V dropped 5 bases and J dropped 8; count of bases not matched to a gene: 6. The CDR3 nucleotides are TGTGCCAGCAGCGCCCGGGACAGGGGGCGAGGCTACACCTTC. Its protein is CASSARDRGRGYTF.

The rearrangement links TRBV29-1 to TRBJ1-1; 8 bases match TRBD1. The CDR3 is 12 residues long. Losses at the gene ends were 4 bases for V and 5 bases for J; bases not matched to a gene: 3. Germline V gene lookup returns CDR1 SQVTM and CDR2 ANQGSEA. CDR3 nucleotide sequence: TGCAGCGTTGGCAGGGGGCGGACTGAAGCTTTCTTT. Its protein product is CSVGRGRTEAFF.

This rearrangement joins TRBV30 to TRBJ2-3; no firm D call. Germline CDR1 and CDR2: GTSNPN and SVGIG (reference sequence). V was pared by 0 bases and J by 0 bases, with 7 bases between. This CDR3 is 14 amino acids long. CDR3 bases: TGTGCCTGGAGTGTATCCCCGAGCACAGATACGCAGTATTTT. Translation: CAWSVSPSTDTQYF.

The chain is built from TRBV7-9 and TRBJ1-1; D remains ambiguous. The CDR3 has 12 residues. The germline V gene has CDR1 SEHNR and CDR2 FQNEAQ (reference sequence). The V and J ends lost 3 bases and 5 bases respectively, with 7 bases between them. CDR3 coding DNA: TGTGCCAGCAGCTTGTCGGGGACTGAAGCTTTCTTT. Encoded protein: CASSLSGTEAFF.

The rearrangement joins TRBV6-6 to TRBJ2-5, with D maybe TRBD1 (6 bases). V lost 2 bases to trimming and J lost 0 bases, with 7 bases between them. The germline gives CDR1 MNHNY, CDR2 SVGAGI (reference sequence). The CDR3 runs to 14 residues. The DNA of the CDR3 is TGTGCCAGCAGTTACGGACAGTACCAAGAGACCCAGTACTTC. Protein sequence: CASSYGQYQETQYF.

This chain links TRBV29-1 with TRBJ1-4; D may be TRBD1 (5 bases). The CDR3 extends over 14 amino acids. The germline V gene has CDR1 SQVTM and CDR2 ANQGSEA. V was pared by 7 bases and J by 3 bases, with 15 bases between. CDR3 in amino acids: CSAKTAAANEKLFF. The CDR3 nucleotides are TGCAGCGCCAAGACAGCCGCGGCTAATGAAAAACTGTTTTTT.

The chain joins TRBV6-5 to TRBJ1-4; D not certain. The CDR3 extends over 15 amino acids. Germline V gene lookup returns CDR1 MNHEY and CDR2 SVGAGI. V lost 0 bases, J lost 7 bases, and 12 bases lay in between. CDR3 nucleotide sequence: TGTGCCAGCAGTTACTCGCCCTCCTTCGTTGAAAAACTGTTTTTT. It encodes CASSYSPSFVEKLFF.

The chain combines TRBV18 with TRBJ2-7, with D hard to call. The V end lost 1 base, the J end lost 4 bases, and 8 bases lay between the germline ends. Germline CDR1 reads KGHSH; CDR2 reads LQKENI. The CDR3 is 13 residues long. The CDR3 region has the DNA TGTGCCAGCTCACCACTGCGTGATTACGAGCAGTACTTC. This translates into CASSPLRDYEQYF.

J is TRBJ2-7 and V is TRBV30; the D gene could be TRBD1 or TRBD2 (5 bases each). The CDR3 runs to 14 residues. CDR1 is GTSNPN, CDR2 SVGIG, per germline (reference sequence). Trimming removed 4 bases at V and 2 bases at J, with 15 bases between. The CDR3: CAWTAPGPPYEQYF. CDR3 in DNA: TGTGCCTGGACCGCCCCGGGGCCACCCTACGAGCAGTACTTC.

The chain couples TRBV30 to TRBJ1-2; TRBD1 agrees at 8 bases. Germline loops: CDR1 GTSNPN, CDR2 SVGIG (reference sequence). Unmatched junction bases numbered 1, after V lost 3 bases and J lost 4 bases. This CDR3 region has 12 residues. The CDR3 spells CAWSGQGYGYTF. CDR3 in DNA: TGTGCCTGGAGCGGACAGGGCTATGGCTACACCTTC. The entire variable domain, with the rest obtained from reference TRBV30 and TRBJ1-2, is as follows: SQTIHQWPATLVQPVGSPLSLECTVEGTSNPNLYWYRQAAGRGLQLLFYSVGIGQISSEVPQNLSASRPQDRQFILSSKKLLLSDSGFYLCAWSGQGYGYTFGSGTRLTVV.

The V gene is TRBV7-6, the J gene TRBJ1-4; TRBD1 matches at 11 bases. V shed 4 bases, J shed 2 bases, and the junction held 9 bases outside the gene matches. The CDR3 extends over 18 amino acids. Germline assignment: CDR1 SGHVS and CDR2 FNYEAQ. The CDR3 nucleotides read TGTGCCAGCAGCTCTGGACAGGGGGCGAGGATCACTAATGAAAAACTGTTTTTT. This sequence encodes CASSSGQGARITNEKLFF.

Here the CDR3 reads CASTSQVSNINTEAFF. The CDR3, as DNA: TGCGCCAGTACCTCACAGGTTTCTAATATCAACACTGAAGCTTTCTTT. The chain has TRBV5-1 and TRBJ1-1, with D possibly TRBD1 on 5 matching bases. V was shortened by 8 bases and J by 2 bases, with 22 bases between the two germline ends. The germline CDR1 and CDR2 sequences are SGHRS and YFSETQ. This CDR3 has 16 residues.

CDR3 amino acids: CASTDPGGSSYEQYF. The CDR3 DNA sequence: TGTGCCAGCACGGATCCGGGAGGAAGCTCCTACGAGCAGTACTTC. The chain uses TRBV28 and TRBJ2-7; TRBD2 matches 7 bases. CDR1 and CDR2 (germline): MDHEN, SYDVKM. The CDR3 has 15 residues. The trim removed 7 bases at V and 0 bases at J, leaving 9 bases unmatched.